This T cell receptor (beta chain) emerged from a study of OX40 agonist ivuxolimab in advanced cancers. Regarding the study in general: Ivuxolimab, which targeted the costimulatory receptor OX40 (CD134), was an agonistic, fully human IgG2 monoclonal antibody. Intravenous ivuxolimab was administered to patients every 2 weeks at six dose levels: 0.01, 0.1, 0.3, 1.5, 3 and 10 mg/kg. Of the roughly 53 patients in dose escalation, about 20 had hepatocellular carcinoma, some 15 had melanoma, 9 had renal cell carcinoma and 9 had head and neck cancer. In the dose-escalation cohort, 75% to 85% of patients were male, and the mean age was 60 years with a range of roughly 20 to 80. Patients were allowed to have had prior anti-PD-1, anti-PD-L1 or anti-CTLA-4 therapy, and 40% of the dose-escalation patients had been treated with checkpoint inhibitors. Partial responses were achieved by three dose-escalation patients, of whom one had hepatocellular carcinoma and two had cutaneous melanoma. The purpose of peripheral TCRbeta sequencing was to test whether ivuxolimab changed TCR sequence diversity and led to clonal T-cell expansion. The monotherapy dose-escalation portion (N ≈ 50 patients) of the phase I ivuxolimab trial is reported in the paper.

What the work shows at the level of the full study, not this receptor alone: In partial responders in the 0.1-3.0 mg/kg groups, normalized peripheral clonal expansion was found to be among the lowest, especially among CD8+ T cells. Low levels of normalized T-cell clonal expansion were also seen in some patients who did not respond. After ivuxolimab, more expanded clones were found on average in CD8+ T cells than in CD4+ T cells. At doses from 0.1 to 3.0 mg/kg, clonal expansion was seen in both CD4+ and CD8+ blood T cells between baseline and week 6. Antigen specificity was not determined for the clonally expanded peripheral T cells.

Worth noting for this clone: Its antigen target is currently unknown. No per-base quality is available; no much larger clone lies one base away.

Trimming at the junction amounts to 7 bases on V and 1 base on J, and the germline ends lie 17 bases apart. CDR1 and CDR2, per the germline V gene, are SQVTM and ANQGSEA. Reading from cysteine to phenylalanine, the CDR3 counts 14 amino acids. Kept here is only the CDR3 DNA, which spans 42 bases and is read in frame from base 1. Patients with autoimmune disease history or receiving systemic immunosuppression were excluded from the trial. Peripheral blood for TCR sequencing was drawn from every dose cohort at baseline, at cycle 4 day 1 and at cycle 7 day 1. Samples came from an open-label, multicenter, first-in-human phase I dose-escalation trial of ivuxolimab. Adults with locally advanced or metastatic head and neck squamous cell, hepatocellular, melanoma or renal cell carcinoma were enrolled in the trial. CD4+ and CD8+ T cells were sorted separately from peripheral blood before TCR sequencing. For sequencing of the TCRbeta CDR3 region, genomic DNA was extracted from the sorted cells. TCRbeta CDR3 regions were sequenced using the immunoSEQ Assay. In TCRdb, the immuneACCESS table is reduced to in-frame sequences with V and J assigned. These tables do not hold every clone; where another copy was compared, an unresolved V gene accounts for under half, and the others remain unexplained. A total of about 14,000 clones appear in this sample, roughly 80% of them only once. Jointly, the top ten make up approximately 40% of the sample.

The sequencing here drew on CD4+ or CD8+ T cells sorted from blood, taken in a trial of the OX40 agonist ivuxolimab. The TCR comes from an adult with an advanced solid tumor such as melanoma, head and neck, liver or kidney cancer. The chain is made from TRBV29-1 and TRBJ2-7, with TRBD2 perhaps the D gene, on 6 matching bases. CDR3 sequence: CSAVAELVSYEQYF. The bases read TGCAGCGCAGTAGCGGAGCTGGTATCCTACGAGCAGTACTTC.